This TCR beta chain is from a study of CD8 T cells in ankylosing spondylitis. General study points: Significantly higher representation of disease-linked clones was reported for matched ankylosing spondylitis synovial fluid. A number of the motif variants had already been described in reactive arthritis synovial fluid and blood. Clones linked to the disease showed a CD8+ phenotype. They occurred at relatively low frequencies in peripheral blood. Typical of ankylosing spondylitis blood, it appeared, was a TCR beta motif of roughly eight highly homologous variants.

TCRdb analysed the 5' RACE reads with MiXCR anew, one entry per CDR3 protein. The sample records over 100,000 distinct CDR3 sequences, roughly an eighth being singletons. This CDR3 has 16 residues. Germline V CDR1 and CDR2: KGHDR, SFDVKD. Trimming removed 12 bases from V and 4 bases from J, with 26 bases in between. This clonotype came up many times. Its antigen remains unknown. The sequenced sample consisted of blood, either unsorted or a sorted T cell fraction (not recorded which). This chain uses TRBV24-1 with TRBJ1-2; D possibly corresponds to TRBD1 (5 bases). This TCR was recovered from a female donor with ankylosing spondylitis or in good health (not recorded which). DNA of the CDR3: TGTGCCGGATTTTGCCGGGACCGAGATTCCGTCTATGGCTACACCTTC. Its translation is CAGFCRDRDSVYGYTF.